This TCR beta chain is drawn from a study of T cells expressing NK-cell markers. As for the study in general: CD3+CD56+NKG2C+, CD3+CD56+NKG2C- and CD3+CD56-NKG2C+ T cells, once sorted, supplied the TCR beta repertoires. In the group of eight sequenced donors, seven were HCMV-seropositive and one was seronegative.

The CDR3 contains 14 residues. Germline CDR1 is LGHNA and CDR2 is YSLEER. For TCR beta, cDNA was produced by 5'RACE template switching with UMIs. TCRdb re-called the 5' RACE reads and catalogs CDR3 proteins one per entry, DNA excluded. The sample spans about 260,000 distinct CDR3 sequences; the ten largest clones claim around 4.2%. Sequenced input: blood T cells: a sorted CD56 or NKG2C T cell subset, CD4+ or CD8+ T cells, or bulk PBMC T cells (not recorded which). The gene calls are TRBV4-3 and TRBJ2-7; TCRdb proposes TRBD1, but this gene call is untestable without DNA. This TCR derives from a woman between 18 and 70 years old in good health. CDR3 sequence reads: CASSRRTSAYEQYF.